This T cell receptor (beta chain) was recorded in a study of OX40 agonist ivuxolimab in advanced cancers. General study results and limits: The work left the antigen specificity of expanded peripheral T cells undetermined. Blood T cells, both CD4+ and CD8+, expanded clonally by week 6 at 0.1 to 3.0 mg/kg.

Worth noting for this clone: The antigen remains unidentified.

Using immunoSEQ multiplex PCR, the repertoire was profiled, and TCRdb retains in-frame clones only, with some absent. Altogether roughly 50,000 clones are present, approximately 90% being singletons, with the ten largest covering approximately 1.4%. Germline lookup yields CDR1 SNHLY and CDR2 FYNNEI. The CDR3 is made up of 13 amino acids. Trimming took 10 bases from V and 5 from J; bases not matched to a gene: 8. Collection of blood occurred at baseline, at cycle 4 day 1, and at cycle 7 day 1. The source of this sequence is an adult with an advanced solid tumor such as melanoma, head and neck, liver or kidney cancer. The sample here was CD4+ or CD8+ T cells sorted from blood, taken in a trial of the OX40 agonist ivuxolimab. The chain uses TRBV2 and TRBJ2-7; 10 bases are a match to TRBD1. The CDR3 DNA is TGTGCCACTACCGGGACAGGGGACGACGAGCAGTACTTC. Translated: CATTGTGDDEQYF.